The clone carrying this T cell receptor (beta chain) was seen only a few times. Its antigen is unidentified. TCRdb ran MiXCR on the reads and lists one entry per CDR3 protein. The sample yields 100,000 or so distinct CDR3 sequences, under 55% seen once. These data belong to a study of T cell repertoires in cytomegalovirus infection. Study-level information: CMV epitopes used comprised recently identified HLA-C-restricted ones and well-studied HLA-B-restricted ones. Indicated by public TCR beta signatures were CMV infection and matching HLA type. Regarding the study as a whole: Dominating the ex vivo response were TCR beta clonotypes that were CMV-specific and HLA-C-restricted.

The sample here was CD8+ T cells from cultured PBMCs, taken from culture after CMV antigen stimulation. The sequence was obtained from a human donor in good health (CMV status not recorded). Some clones in this sample may be carry-over from other donors' samples.

DNA of the CDR3: TGTGCCAGCAGTTTCGGGACGGATAGCACAGATACGCAGTATTTT. Protein sequence: CASSFGTDSTDTQYF. The chain links TRBV6-5 to TRBJ2-3; D possibly matches TRBD1 or TRBD2 (5 bases each). The CDR3 is made up of 15 amino acids. Germline CDR1 and CDR2: MNHEY and SVGAGI. With 4 bases removed from V and 0 bases from J, the gap between germline ends came to 11 bases.